One sample yielded the 20 T cell receptor beta chains listed below, sequenced in a study of blood T cell repertoires in COVID-19. Using immunoSEQ multiplex PCR, the repertoire was profiled, and TCRdb retains in-frame clones only, with some absent. Found here are roughly 42,000 clones, roughly 89% of them singletons; the top ten hold approximately 2.8%. Material: peripheral blood. These TCRs come from a man aged 50-60 years with active COVID-19.

This clone is judged medium-sized. V gene TRBV28 combines with J gene TRBJ2-7, with D unclear. The V and J ends lost 4 bases and 2 bases respectively, with 30 bases between them. This CDR3 is 20 amino acids long. Germline CDR1 and CDR2: MDHEN and SYDVKM. The CDR3 region has the DNA TGTGCCAGCAGTTCCCTGACCCTTGCCGACAAGGCAAATATGCCCTACGAGCAGTACTTC. Protein product: CASSSLTLADKANMPYEQYF. Combining the CDR3 with reference TRBV28 and TRBJ2-7 gives the whole variable domain DVKVTQSSRYLVKRTGEKVFLECVQDMDHENMFWYRQDPGLGLRLIYFSYDVKMKEKGDIPEGYSVSREKKERFSLILESASTNQTSMYLCASSSLTLADKANMPYEQYFGPGTRLTVT.

V is TRBV13 and J is TRBJ1-6; the D is unclear. V gave up 4 bases and J gave up 8 bases, with 6 bases separating them. The CDR3 loop spans 12 amino acids. The germline V gene has CDR1 PRHDT and CDR2 FYEKMQ (reference sequence). CDR3 loop: CASSWGDSPLHF. CDR3 coding DNA: TGTGCCAGCAGCTGGGGAGATTCACCCCTCCACTTT.

This clone was seen a single time. This sequence joins TRBV10-2 and TRBJ1-2, with 10 bases fitting TRBD1. The germline V gene encodes CDR1 WSHSY and CDR2 SAAADI. The CDR3 is made up of 13 amino acids. V lost 4 bases and J lost 8; bases outside the gene matches: 4. The CDR3 bases are TGCGCCAGCAGTGCGACAGGGGGCGACGGCTACACCTTC. As protein: CASSATGGDGYTF.

V usage is TRBV7-9 and J usage is TRBJ1-1, with TRBD1 as a possible D gene (5 bases). The germline V gene encodes CDR1 SEHNR and CDR2 FQNEAQ (reference sequence). The V and J ends lost 5 bases and 10 bases respectively, with 14 bases between them. There are 12 residues in the CDR3. CDR3 loop: CASSPGGEAAFF. CDR3 nucleotide sequence: TGTGCCAGCAGCCCCGGGGGGGAAGCAGCTTTCTTT.

The chain has TRBV27 and TRBJ1-5; weak D call: TRBD1 (6 bases). CDR1 is MNHEY and CDR2 is SMNVEV in the germline V gene (reference sequence). Trimming removed 1 base from V and 2 bases from J, with 21 bases in between. The CDR3 has 19 amino acids. CDR3: CASSLYALQGELGNQPQHF. The CDR3 nucleotides read TGTGCCAGCAGTTTATATGCACTACAGGGTGAATTAGGCAATCAGCCCCAGCATTTT.

J is TRBJ1-2 and V is TRBV9; D perhaps matches TRBD1 (5 bases). Trimming pared 0 bases from V and 0 bases from J, leaving 12 bases between. The CDR3 extends over 16 amino acids. Germline V gene lookup returns CDR1 SGDLS and CDR2 YYNGEE. Here the CDR3 reads CASSVGVTETNYGYTF. The CDR3 nucleotides read TGTGCCAGCAGCGTAGGTGTGACAGAGACTAACTATGGCTACACCTTC. Full variable domain (remainder filled in from reference TRBV9 and TRBJ1-2): DSGVTQTPKHLITATGQRVTLRCSPRSGDLSVYWYQQSLDQGLQFLIQYYNGEERAKGNILERFSAQQFPDLHSELNLSSLELGDSALYFCASSVGVTETNYGYTFGSGTRLTVV.

The rearrangement links TRBV5-1 to TRBJ2-5, with D maybe TRBD1 (6 bases). Germline V gene data show CDR1 as SGHRS and CDR2 as YFSETQ. V lost 3 bases, J lost 4 bases, and 13 bases lay in between. The CDR3 runs to 14 residues. CDR3 nucleotide sequence: TGCGCCAGCAGCTCTACAGGGAAGGGAGAGACCCAGTACTTC. Encoded protein: CASSSTGKGETQYF.

This chain joins TRBV3-1 (or the pseudogene TRBV3-2) and TRBJ1-3; D unresolved. Trimming took 0 bases from V and 6 from J, leaving 6 bases between them. The CDR3 extends over 13 amino acids. Looked up from germline, CDR1 is LGHDT and CDR2 is YNNKEL (reference sequence). As DNA, the CDR3 is TGTGCCAGCAGCCAAGATTATATAAACACCATATATTTT. It is translated as CASSQDYINTIYF.

The chain combines TRBV15 with TRBJ1-1; D unclear. From germline, CDR1 is LNHNV and CDR2 YYDKDF (reference sequence). This CDR3 spans 13 amino acids. V lost 5 bases and J lost 1, with 8 bases in between. The CDR3 loop reads CATSADKNTEAFF. DNA for the CDR3: TGTGCCACCAGCGCCGACAAGAACACTGAAGCTTTCTTT.

The chain carries TRBV7-3 and TRBJ2-5, with D maybe TRBD1 (5 bases). V dropped 5 bases and J dropped 5 bases, with 18 bases sitting between them. The CDR3 runs 15 residues. From germline, CDR1 is SGHTA and CDR2 FQGTGA. The CDR3 sequence is CASSPGTLRQETQYF. In nucleotides, the CDR3 is TGTGCCAGCAGCCCTGGCACCCTTAGACAGGAGACCCAGTACTTC.

This chain links TRBV11-2 with TRBJ2-6, with no clear D. V lost 0 bases to trimming and J lost 0 bases, with 6 bases between them. Germline CDR1 reads SGHAT; CDR2 reads FQNNGV. The CDR3 runs to 16 residues. The CDR3 is CASSLDSSSGANVLTF. CDR3 DNA sequence: TGTGCCAGCAGCTTAGACAGTTCCTCTGGGGCCAACGTCCTGACTTTC.

The gene calls are TRBV6-1 and TRBJ1-2, with 8 positions matching TRBD1. This CDR3 comprises 15 residues. Germline V lookup: CDR1 MNHNS, CDR2 SASEGT. The V segment lost 1 base and the J segment 7 bases; nucleotides outside the gene matches: 8. In nucleotides, the CDR3 is TGTGCCAGCAGTGAAGGGACAGGGTCTGGAGGTGGCTACACCTTC. The encoded protein is CASSEGTGSGGGYTF.

This chain connects TRBV28 to TRBJ2-1; weak D call: TRBD1 (6 bases). The germline V and J ends were trimmed by 4 bases and 6 bases, with 16 bases remaining between them. Germline V gene lookup returns CDR1 MDHEN and CDR2 SYDVKM. The CDR3 spans 15 residues. The CDR3 nucleotides read TGTGCCAGCAGTTCCCCAGGGGTAATAAGCAATGAGCAGTTCTTC. Translation: CASSSPGVISNEQFF.

This rearrangement joins TRBV20-1 to TRBJ2-1; D may be TRBD1 (5 bases). This CDR3 region has 14 residues. The germline V and J ends were trimmed by 3 bases and 2 bases, with 11 bases remaining between them. Germline loops: CDR1 DFQATT, CDR2 SNEGSKA (reference sequence). CDR3 sequence reads: CSASSGAAYNEQFF. The CDR3 DNA reads as TGCAGTGCTAGTAGTGGGGCCGCCTACAATGAGCAGTTCTTC.

The chain carries TRBV18 and TRBJ2-1, with D possibly TRBD2 on 6 matching bases. Germline CDR1 and CDR2: KGHSH and LQKENI. The CDR3 covers 16 residues. V gave up 2 bases and J gave up 3 bases, with 14 bases separating them. This CDR3 is CASSPFSGDGYNEQFF. The CDR3 region has the DNA TGTGCCAGCTCACCATTCTCGGGGGACGGCTACAATGAGCAGTTCTTC. Combining the CDR3 with reference TRBV18 and TRBJ2-1 gives the whole variable domain NAGVMQNPRHLVRRRGQEARLRCSPMKGHSHVYWYRQLPEEGLKFMVYLQKENIIDESGMPKERFSAEFPKEGPSILRIQQVVRGDSAAYFCASSPFSGDGYNEQFFGPGTRLTVL.

J is TRBJ1-2 and V is TRBV6-5; maybe TRBD1 (5 bases). V was clipped by 0 bases and J by 3 bases, with 11 bases between them. CDR1 and CDR2 from the germline V gene are MNHEY and SVGAGI. This CDR3 spans 15 amino acids. CDR3 sequence reads: CASSYSPDKDYGYTF. The CDR3 nucleotides read TGTGCCAGCAGTTACTCACCGGACAAAGACTATGGCTACACCTTC.

This sequence joins TRBV20-1 and TRBJ2-7; D unclear. CDR1 and CDR2 from the germline V gene are DFQATT and SNEGSKA (reference sequence). The CDR3 has 10 amino acids. V lost 2 bases to trimming and J lost 6 bases, with 5 bases between them. CDR3 nucleotide sequence: TGCAGTGCTAGACAGGCCGAGCAGTACTTC. This encodes CSARQAEQYF.

V usage is TRBV4-3 and J usage is TRBJ1-5; D is possibly TRBD1 (5 bases). Germline values: CDR1 LGHNA, CDR2 YSLEER. Trimming left V 0 bases short and J 6 bases short, with 12 bases between. CDR3 length equals 15 residues. The CDR3 loop is CASSQDGGVGQPQHF. The CDR3 DNA follows: TGCGCCAGCAGCCAAGATGGGGGGGTCGGTCAGCCCCAGCATTTT.

This clone is a singleton in its sample. The CDR3 DNA reads as TGTGCCAGCAGCTTATCGGTCGGAAACACCATATATTTT. Translation: CASSLSVGNTIYF. The genes are TRBV11-2 and TRBJ1-3; unclear D gene. This CDR3 is 13 amino acids long. Per the germline V gene, CDR1 is SGHAT and CDR2 is FQNNGV. V was trimmed by 2 bases and J by 4 bases, leaving 6 bases between them.

V gene TRBV28 combines with J gene TRBJ1-2; 7 positions agree with TRBD1. J gave up 10 bases and V 3 bases, and 8 bases lay outside the gene matches. The germline V gene encodes CDR1 MDHEN and CDR2 SYDVKM. The CDR3 sequence is 13 residues long. DNA of the CDR3: TGTGCCAGCAGTTTTTCAGGGGGACTCGCCTACACCTTC. It is translated as CASSFSGGLAYTF.